A single sample is the source of the 18 T cell receptor beta chains below, sequenced in a study of prognosis after radiotherapy for stage I lung cancer. The TCR beta CDR3 region was amplified from genomic DNA, with two rounds of multiplex PCR being used for the amplification. The first round of PCR was done with primers that matched each TRBV and TRBJ gene. MiXCR, run by TCRdb on the multiplex PCR reads, gives a single entry per CDR3 protein. The data contain around 56,000 distinct CDR3 sequences, about 30% of them singletons. The starting material was PBMCs, obtained before or after stereotactic body radiation therapy (not recorded which). Receptor source: a donor over 45 with non-small cell lung cancer.

This clonotype was picked up a small number of times. With only one base between it and a far larger clone, this is likely a read error. CDR3 DNA sequence: TGTGCCAGCAGTTGGGTACAGGGACGCTACAATGAGCAGTTCTTC. Its protein is CASSWVQGRYNEQFF. This sequence joins TRBV6-1 and TRBJ2-1, with D perhaps TRBD1 (6 bases). V was pared by 5 bases and J by 3 bases, with 14 bases between. There are 15 residues in the CDR3. CDR1 is MNHNS, CDR2 SASEGT, per germline.

As to this clonotype: A far larger clone is one nucleotide away, so this likely arose from a read error. The chain employs TRBV6-4 and TRBJ1-1; 7 bases match TRBD1. The CDR3 is 14 amino acids. Germline assignment: CDR1 MRHNA and CDR2 SNTAGT. In DNA, the CDR3 is TGTGCCAGCAGTGTCGACAGGGACATCACTGAAGATTTCTTT. This gives the protein CASSVDRDITEDFF.

This clonotype was seen repeatedly, ten times or more. The gene calls are TRBV12-3 or TRBV12-4 and TRBJ1-5; D gene uncertain. The ends were cut back, 2 bases at V and 6 bases at J, with 14 bases in the middle. This CDR3 region has 15 residues. The chain's CDR3 is CASSLNDPWGQPQHF. DNA of the CDR3: TGTGCCAGCAGTTTAAACGACCCATGGGGTCAGCCCCAGCATTTT.

Notes on this clonotype: This may arise from a read error, as a much more abundant clone is one base away. The chain links TRBV10-2 to TRBJ2-3; D is possibly TRBD1 or TRBD2 (5 bases each). CDR1 and CDR2 (germline): WSHSY, SAAADI. The CDR3 covers 14 residues. Here the CDR3 reads CASRAGRGTGTQYF. The CDR3 bases are TGCGCCAGCAGGGCAGGGAGAGGCACAGGTACGCAGTATTTT.

For this clonotype: A single base separates this from a much larger clone, so it may be a read error. This chain links TRBV20-1 with TRBJ2-2, with D hard to call. This CDR3 contains 11 residues. The ends were cut back, 6 bases at V and 10 bases at J, with 12 bases in the middle. CDR1 DFQATT and CDR2 SNEGSKA come from the germline V gene (reference sequence). CDR3 in DNA: TGCAGTGCCCCGCTAAACGAGGAGCTGTTTTTT. It specifies CSAPLNEELFF.

In this sample, this clonotype turned up many times. This sequence joins TRBV6-1 and TRBJ1-3, with D possibly matching TRBD1 (5 bases). V was cut by 6 bases and J by 2 bases, with 14 bases left in between. CDR3 length: 15 amino acids. Germline CDR1 MNHNS, CDR2 SASEGT. The CDR3 DNA is TGTGCCAGCAGACCCGGTGACAGCCCTGGAAACACCATATATTTT. Its protein product is CASRPGDSPGNTIYF.

At least ten counts were recorded for this clonotype. The chain links TRBV6-1 to TRBJ1-2; D ambiguous. Germline lookup yields CDR1 MNHNS and CDR2 SASEGT. The germline V and J ends were trimmed by 0 bases and 3 bases, with 8 bases remaining between them. The CDR3 has 14 residues. The CDR3 region is CASSEAPAYYGYTF. CDR3 DNA sequence: TGTGCCAGCAGTGAAGCTCCGGCCTACTATGGCTACACCTTC.

This clonotype was recorded at least ten times. The chain carries TRBV5-1 and TRBJ2-2; D is uncertain. CDR1 SGHRS and CDR2 YFSETQ come from the germline V gene. This CDR3 comprises 13 residues. V was shortened by 4 bases and J by 0 bases, with 4 bases between the two germline ends. DNA of the CDR3: TGCGCCAGCAGCGGCGCGAACACCGGGGAGCTGTTTTTT. This encodes CASSGANTGELFF.

The chain carries TRBV29-1 and TRBJ1-1; no clear D. The CDR3 length is 12 residues. V lost 4 bases to trimming and J lost 11 bases, with 17 bases between them. CDR1 is SQVTM, CDR2 ANQGSEA, per germline. The CDR3 spells CSVVPFSTVAFF. CDR3 nucleotides: TGCAGCGTTGTGCCCTTCTCCACGGTGGCTTTCTTT.

With regard to this clonotype: Possible read error: a much larger clone is one base away. The chain is built from TRBV25-1 and TRBJ1-6, with a weak D call TRBD1 (6 bases). Looked up from germline, CDR1 is MGHDK and CDR2 is SYGVNS. Trimming pared 11 bases from V and 9 bases from J, leaving 17 bases between. The length of the CDR3 is 13 residues. In DNA form, the CDR3 reads TGTGCCTGCTCTGGGGGGGCCGGTTCACCCCTCCACTTT. Protein sequence: CACSGGAGSPLHF.

Concerning this clonotype itself: This may come from a read error, since a much larger clone is one base off. The chain recombines TRBV6-2 or TRBV6-3 with TRBJ2-4; D is ambiguous. CDR1 and CDR2 from the germline V gene are MNHEY and SVGEGT. This CDR3 has 15 amino acids. The V end lost 2 bases, the J end lost 3 bases, and 11 bases lay between the germline ends. CDR3: CASSYRPVNKNIQYF. The CDR3 DNA sequence: TGTGCCAGCAGTTACCGGCCAGTGAACAAAAACATTCAGTACTTC.

There are many counts of this clonotype. The chain recombines TRBV2 with TRBJ2-2; D may be TRBD2 (6 bases). Germline CDR1 SNHLY, CDR2 FYNNEI. The length of the CDR3 is 15 residues. V lost 4 bases and J lost 5, with 14 bases in between. The CDR3 coding sequence is TGTGCCAGCAGTGTGGGGGGTGGCTTAACCGGGGAGCTGTTTTTT. It yields the protein CASSVGGGLTGELFF.

This clonotype has more than one count but fewer than ten. A much larger clone lies one base from this, so it may be a read error. The chain joins TRBV7-2 to TRBJ2-1; D is undetermined. The V end lost 2 bases, the J end lost 0 bases, and 14 bases lay between the germline ends. Germline V gene lookup returns CDR1 SGHTA and CDR2 FQGNSA. The CDR3 has 17 residues. This chain's CDR3 is CASSLLLSISSYNEQFF. CDR3 nucleotide sequence: TGTGCCAGCAGCTTATTATTATCGATAAGCTCCTACAATGAGCAGTTCTTC.

This clonotype was counted at least ten times. V is TRBV6-1 and J is TRBJ1-2; D gene uncertain. Trimming removed 2 bases from V and 0 bases from J, with 7 bases in between. This CDR3 region has 14 residues. Looked up from germline, CDR1 is MNHNS and CDR2 is SASEGT. CDR3 region: CASSESDSNYGYTF. CDR3 coding DNA: TGTGCCAGCAGTGAATCGGACTCTAACTATGGCTACACCTTC.

In regard to this clonotype: With a much larger clone just one base away, this may be a read error. The chain uses TRBV15 and TRBJ1-3, with D unclear. The CDR3 loop spans 11 amino acids. Germline V gene lookup returns CDR1 LNHNV and CDR2 YYDKDF (reference sequence). This chain's CDR3 is CATSSVNTIYF. The CDR3 nucleotides read TGTGCCACCAGTTCTGTAAACACCATATATTTT.

In its sample, this clonotype was seen many times. V gene TRBV7-9 combines with J gene TRBJ2-3; TRBD1 might be the D (8 bases). Deletions cut 7 bases from V and 6 bases from J, with 23 bases between. The CDR3 covers 16 residues. Germline CDR1 and CDR2: SEHNR and FQNEAQ (reference sequence). The CDR3, as DNA: TGTGCCAGCACCCCACCGGGACAGGTCGGGGGGGATACGCAGTATTTT. Translated: CASTPPGQVGGDTQYF.

This clonotype was seen ten or more times. The rearrangement uses TRBV2 and TRBJ1-1; D gene ambiguous. Trimming cost V 2 bases and J 3 bases, with 7 bases left between them. Germline V CDR1 and CDR2: SNHLY, FYNNEI. The length of the CDR3 is 13 residues. The CDR3 DNA is TGTGCCAGCAGTGAATCAGTATACACTGAAGCTTTCTTT. Residues: CASSESVYTEAFF.

This clonotype was counted many times. The chain links TRBV3-1 to TRBJ1-2; D is unclear. The CDR3 covers 13 residues. Germline CDR1 is LGHDT and CDR2 is YNNKEL (reference sequence). The V gene lost 1 base and the J gene lost 2 bases, with 5 bases spanning the gap. The DNA for the CDR3 is TGTGCCAGCAGCCAAGTCGGAAACTATGGCTACACCTTC. This encodes CASSQVGNYGYTF.